The next 20 T cell receptor beta chains were all read from a single sample in a study of T cell responses to AZD1222 COVID-19 vaccine. Profiled with immunoSEQ multiplex PCR; TCRdb holds only in-frame clones, not every one. The sample has around 150,000 clones, approximately 90% seen once. The source was peripheral blood, collected 28 days after the second AZD1222 dose. Source of these receptors: an adult who received the AZD1222 COVID-19 vaccine.

The gene calls are TRBV28 and TRBJ2-7, with D uncertain. Trimming left V 2 bases short and J 2 bases short, with 16 bases between. Germline loops: CDR1 MDHEN, CDR2 SYDVKM. The CDR3 contains 16 residues. CDR3 loop: CASSLDPAAPPYEQYF. In nucleotides, the CDR3 is TGTGCCAGCAGTTTAGACCCCGCGGCGCCTCCCTACGAGCAGTACTTC.

J is TRBJ2-2 and V is TRBV9; the D gene is possibly TRBD1 (7 bases). Germline V gene data show CDR1 as SGDLS and CDR2 as YYNGEE. V lost 1 base and J lost 5, with 15 bases in between. The CDR3 extends over 16 amino acids. CDR3 loop: CASSVFSGGGTGELFF. DNA of the CDR3: TGTGCCAGCAGCGTATTTTCAGGGGGAGGAACCGGGGAGCTGTTTTTT.

The chain carries TRBV28 and TRBJ2-2; 10 nucleotides agree with TRBD1. CDR1 is MDHEN and CDR2 is SYDVKM in the germline V gene. Losses at the gene ends were 3 bases for V and 6 bases for J; bases not matched to a gene: 7. The CDR3 covers 16 residues. CDR3 nucleotide sequence: TGTGCCAGCAGTTTCCGGGACAGGGGTCTTGCCGGGGAGCTGTTTTTT. This codes for CASSFRDRGLAGELFF.

This sequence joins TRBV11-3 and TRBJ2-3, with 7 bases identical to TRBD2. Germline CDR1 is SGHNT and CDR2 is YENEEA. The trim removed 5 bases at V and 4 bases at J, leaving 12 bases unmatched. The CDR3 covers 16 residues. DNA for the CDR3: TGTGCCAGCAGCCCGCGTCCGGGAGGAACTGCAGATACGCAGTATTTT. It specifies CASSPRPGGTADTQYF.

The chain carries TRBV12-3 or TRBV12-4 and TRBJ1-2; D perhaps matches TRBD1 (5 bases). This CDR3 contains 11 residues. Between the trimmed V and J ends, which lost 4 bases and 7 bases, there was a span of 7 bases. CDR3 bases: TGTGCCAGCAGTTCAGGGCTTGGCTACACCTTC. Its protein is CASSSGLGYTF.

The chain recombines TRBV3-1 (or the pseudogene TRBV3-2) with TRBJ2-1; TRBD2 matches 11 bases. Germline V gives CDR1 LGHDT, CDR2 YNNKEL (reference sequence). This CDR3 region has 15 residues. The V and J ends lost 0 bases and 7 bases, in that order; junction bases with no gene match: 2. CDR3 loop: CASSQELAGANEQFF. DNA of the CDR3: TGTGCCAGCAGCCAAGAACTAGCGGGGGCTAATGAGCAGTTCTTC.

The chain employs TRBV10-3 and TRBJ2-7, with 10 bases aligning to TRBD1. J lost 0 bases, V lost 5 bases, and 4 bases had no gene match. Germline V gene data show CDR1 as ENHRY and CDR2 as SYGVKD. The CDR3 spans 15 residues. The CDR3, as DNA: TGTGCCATCAGTTATGGGACAGGGGTCTCCTACGAGCAGTACTTC. Its translation is CAISYGTGVSYEQYF.

The chain has TRBV5-4 and TRBJ2-5, with D maybe TRBD2 (5 bases). Germline loops: CDR1 SGHNT, CDR2 YYREEE (reference sequence). Trimming stripped 0 bases from V and 2 bases from J, with 11 bases between. The CDR3 is 15 amino acids. The CDR3 DNA sequence: TGTGCCAGCAGCTTGGCCGCTGAGCGGCAAGAGACCCAGTACTTC. Translating it yields CASSLAAERQETQYF.

The gene calls are TRBV11-3 and TRBJ1-1; 7 nucleotides match TRBD1. Germline V gene sequence: CDR1 SGHNT, CDR2 YENEEA. Unmatched junction bases numbered 6, after V lost 4 bases and J lost 7 bases. The CDR3 is 13 residues long. The CDR3 region has the DNA TGTGCCAGCAGCTCGGGACAGAAGAATGAAGCTTTCTTT. It is translated as CASSSGQKNEAFF.

The J gene is TRBJ2-7, the V gene TRBV18; 11 bases agree with TRBD2. Germline V CDR1 and CDR2: KGHSH, LQKENI. This CDR3 region has 14 residues. With V trimmed by 3 bases and J by 4 bases, 2 bases remained unmatched. The chain's CDR3 is CASSPTSGEYEQYF. DNA for the CDR3: TGTGCCAGCTCACCGACTAGCGGGGAATACGAGCAGTACTTC.

The chain combines TRBV18 with TRBJ1-5, with D uncertain. The germline V and J ends were trimmed by 5 bases and 4 bases, with 15 bases remaining between them. From germline, CDR1 is KGHSH and CDR2 LQKENI. The length of the CDR3 is 15 residues. The CDR3 sequence: CASSDSGGENQPQHF. CDR3 DNA: TGTGCCAGCTCAGATTCAGGAGGAGAAAATCAGCCCCAGCATTTT.

This clone was counted once. The V and J genes are TRBV5-5 and TRBJ2-7; no clear D. CDR3 length: 11 amino acids. CDR1 and CDR2 from the germline V gene are SGHKS and YYEKEE (reference sequence). V was clipped by 2 bases and J by 6 bases, with 6 bases between them. CDR3 DNA: TGTGCCAGCAGCTTTTTGTCCGAGCAGTACTTC. Residues: CASSFLSEQYF.

This clone appeared a single time. The V and J genes are TRBV3-1 (or the pseudogene TRBV3-2) and TRBJ1-5; D possibly corresponds to TRBD1 (5 bases). The CDR3 runs 15 residues. In germline, CDR1 is LGHDT, CDR2 YNNKEL (reference sequence). V was shortened by 6 bases and J by 0 bases, with 12 bases between the two germline ends. This chain's CDR3 is CASSPGLYSNQPQHF. CDR3 nucleotide sequence: TGTGCCAGCAGTCCAGGGCTCTATAGCAATCAGCCCCAGCATTTT.

This chain uses TRBV24-1 with TRBJ2-3; 9 bases map to TRBD1. Germline assignment: CDR1 KGHDR and CDR2 SFDVKD. V shed 3 bases, J shed 6 bases, and the junction held 6 bases outside the gene matches. This CDR3 is 15 amino acids long. This CDR3 reads CATSDGGQGGDTQYF. DNA for the CDR3: TGTGCCACCAGTGATGGGGGACAGGGTGGGGATACGCAGTATTTT.

The V call is TRBV28, the J call TRBJ1-5, with TRBD1 matching over 8 bases. Germline V lookup: CDR1 MDHEN, CDR2 SYDVKM. The V gene end was trimmed by 5 bases and the J gene end by 0 bases; junction bases not matched to a gene: 3. This CDR3 contains 15 residues. CDR3 DNA sequence: TGTGCCAGCAGTCGGACAGGGAGTAGCAATCAGCCCCAGCATTTT. Its translation: CASSRTGSSNQPQHF.

In its sample, this clone was seen once. The rearrangement joins TRBV6-2 or TRBV6-3 to TRBJ2-3, with 12 bases lining up with TRBD2. Germline V gives CDR1 MNHEY, CDR2 SVGEGT. The length of the CDR3 is 18 residues. V shed 4 bases and J 0 bases; nucleotides not matched to a gene: 8. The CDR3 region has the DNA TGTGCCAGCAGTTTCCCACTAGCGGGGGGCCCTAGCACAGATACGCAGTATTTT. Translating gives CASSFPLAGGPSTDTQYF.

The V and J genes are TRBV2 and TRBJ2-7; a possible D gene is TRBD2 (5 bases). Looked up from germline, CDR1 is SNHLY and CDR2 is FYNNEI. V lost 1 base, J lost 6 bases, and 7 bases lay in between. This CDR3 has 12 residues. CDR3 in amino acids: CASSEEGSEQYF. CDR3 nucleotides: TGTGCCAGCAGTGAAGAAGGGAGCGAGCAGTACTTC.

The CDR3 here is CASRPRRQGTSYEQYF. Here the CDR3 DNA reads TGTGCCAGCAGACCTCGAAGACAGGGGACCTCCTACGAGCAGTACTTC. The chain has TRBV27 and TRBJ2-7, with TRBD1 matching over 8 bases. Germline CDR1 is MNHEY and CDR2 is SMNVEV (reference sequence). This CDR3 contains 16 residues. V lost 6 bases to trimming and J lost 0 bases; unmatched junction nucleotides: 10.

V gene TRBV6-6 combines with J gene TRBJ1-5; a possible D gene is TRBD1 (6 bases). Trimming left V 6 bases short and J 0 bases short, with 9 bases between. This CDR3 is built from 14 residues. Germline V gives CDR1 MNHNY, CDR2 SVGAGI (reference sequence). Written as DNA, the CDR3 is TGTGCCAGCAGCCCGGACAGTAGCAATCAGCCCCAGCATTTT. It is translated as CASSPDSSNQPQHF.

This clone occurred a few times. The chain links TRBV9 to TRBJ1-3; D is undetermined. Trimming left V 5 bases short and J 4 bases short, with 10 bases between. The CDR3 consists of 13 residues. CDR1 SGDLS and CDR2 YYNGEE come from the germline V gene. The CDR3 is CASRGTAGNTIYF. The CDR3 nucleotides are TGTGCCAGCAGGGGAACAGCGGGAAACACCATATATTTT.